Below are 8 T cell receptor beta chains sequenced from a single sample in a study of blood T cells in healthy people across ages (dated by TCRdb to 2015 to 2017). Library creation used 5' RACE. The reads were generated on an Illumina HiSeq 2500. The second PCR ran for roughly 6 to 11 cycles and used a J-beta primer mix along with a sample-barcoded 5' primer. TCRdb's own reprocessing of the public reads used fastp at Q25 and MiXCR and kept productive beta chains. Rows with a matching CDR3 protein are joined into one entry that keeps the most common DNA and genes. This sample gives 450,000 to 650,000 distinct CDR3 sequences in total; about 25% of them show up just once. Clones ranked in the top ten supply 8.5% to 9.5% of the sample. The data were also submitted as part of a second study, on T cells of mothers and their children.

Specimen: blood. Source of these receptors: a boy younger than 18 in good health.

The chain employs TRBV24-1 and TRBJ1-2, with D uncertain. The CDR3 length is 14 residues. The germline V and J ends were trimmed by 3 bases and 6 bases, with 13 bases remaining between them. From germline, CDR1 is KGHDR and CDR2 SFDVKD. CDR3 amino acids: CATSDDRLGDGYTF. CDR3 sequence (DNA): TGTGCCACCAGTGATGACCGACTGGGCGATGGCTACACCTTC.

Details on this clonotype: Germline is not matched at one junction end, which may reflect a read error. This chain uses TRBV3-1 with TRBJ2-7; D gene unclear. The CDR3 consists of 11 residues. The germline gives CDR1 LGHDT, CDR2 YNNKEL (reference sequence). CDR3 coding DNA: TGTGCCGGCAGCCAAGTGTACGAGCAGTACTTC. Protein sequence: CAGSQVYEQYF.

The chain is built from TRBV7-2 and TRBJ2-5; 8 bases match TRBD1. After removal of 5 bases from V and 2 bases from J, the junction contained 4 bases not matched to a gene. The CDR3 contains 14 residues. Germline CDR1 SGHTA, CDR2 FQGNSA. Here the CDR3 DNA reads TGTGCCAGCAGCGTAACAGGGGGACAAGAGACCCAGTACTTC. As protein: CASSVTGGQETQYF.

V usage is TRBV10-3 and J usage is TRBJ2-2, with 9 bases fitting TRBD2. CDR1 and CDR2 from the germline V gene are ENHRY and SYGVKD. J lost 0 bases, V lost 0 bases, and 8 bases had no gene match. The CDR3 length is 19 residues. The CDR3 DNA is TGTGCCATCAGTGAGTCGGTGGCTAGCGGGATATCGAACACCGGGGAGCTGTTTTTT. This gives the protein CAISESVASGISNTGELFF.

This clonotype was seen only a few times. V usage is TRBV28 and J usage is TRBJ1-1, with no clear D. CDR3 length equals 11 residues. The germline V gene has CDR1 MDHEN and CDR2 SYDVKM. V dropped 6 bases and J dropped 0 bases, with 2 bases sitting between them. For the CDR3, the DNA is TGTGCCAGCAGGGTGAACACTGAAGCTTTCTTT. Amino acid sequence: CASRVNTEAFF. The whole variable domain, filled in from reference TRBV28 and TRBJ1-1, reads DVKVTQSSRYLVKRTGEKVFLECVQDMDHENMFWYRQDPGLGLRLIYFSYDVKMKEKGDIPEGYSVSREKKERFSLILESASTNQTSMYLCASRVNTEAFFGQGTRLTVV.

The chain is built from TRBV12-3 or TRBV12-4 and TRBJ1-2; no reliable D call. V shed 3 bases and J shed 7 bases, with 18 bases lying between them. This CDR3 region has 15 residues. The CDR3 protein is CASSFYAQEVGGYTF. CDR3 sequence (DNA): TGTGCCAGCAGTTTTTACGCCCAGGAGGTCGGTGGCTACACCTTC.

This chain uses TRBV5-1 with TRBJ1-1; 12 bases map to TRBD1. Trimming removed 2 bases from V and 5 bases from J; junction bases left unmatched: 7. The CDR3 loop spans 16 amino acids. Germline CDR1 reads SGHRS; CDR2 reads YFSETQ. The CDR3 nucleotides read TGCGCCAGCAGCTTCTCCGGGACAGGGGGCGGGACTGAAGCTTTCTTT. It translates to CASSFSGTGGGTEAFF.

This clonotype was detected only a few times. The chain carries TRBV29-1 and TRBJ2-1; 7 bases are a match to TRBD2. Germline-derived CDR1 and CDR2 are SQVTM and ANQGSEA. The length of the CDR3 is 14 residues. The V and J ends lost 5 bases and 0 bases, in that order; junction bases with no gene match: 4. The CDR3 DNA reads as TGCAGCGTTCTGCCTAGCGGCTCCTACAATGAGCAGTTCTTC. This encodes CSVLPSGSYNEQFF.